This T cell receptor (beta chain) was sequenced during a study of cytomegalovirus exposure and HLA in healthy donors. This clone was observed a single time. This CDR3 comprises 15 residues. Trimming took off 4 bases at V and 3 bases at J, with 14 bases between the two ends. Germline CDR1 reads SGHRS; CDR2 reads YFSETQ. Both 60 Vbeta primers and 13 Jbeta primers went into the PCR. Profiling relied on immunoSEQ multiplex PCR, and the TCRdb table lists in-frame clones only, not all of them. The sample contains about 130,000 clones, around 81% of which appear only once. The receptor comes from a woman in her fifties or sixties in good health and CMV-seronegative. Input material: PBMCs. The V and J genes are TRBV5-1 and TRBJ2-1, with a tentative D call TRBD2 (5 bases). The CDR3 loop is CASSPRTGIYNEQFF. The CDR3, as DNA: TGCGCCAGCAGCCCGAGGACGGGGATCTACAATGAGCAGTTCTTC.